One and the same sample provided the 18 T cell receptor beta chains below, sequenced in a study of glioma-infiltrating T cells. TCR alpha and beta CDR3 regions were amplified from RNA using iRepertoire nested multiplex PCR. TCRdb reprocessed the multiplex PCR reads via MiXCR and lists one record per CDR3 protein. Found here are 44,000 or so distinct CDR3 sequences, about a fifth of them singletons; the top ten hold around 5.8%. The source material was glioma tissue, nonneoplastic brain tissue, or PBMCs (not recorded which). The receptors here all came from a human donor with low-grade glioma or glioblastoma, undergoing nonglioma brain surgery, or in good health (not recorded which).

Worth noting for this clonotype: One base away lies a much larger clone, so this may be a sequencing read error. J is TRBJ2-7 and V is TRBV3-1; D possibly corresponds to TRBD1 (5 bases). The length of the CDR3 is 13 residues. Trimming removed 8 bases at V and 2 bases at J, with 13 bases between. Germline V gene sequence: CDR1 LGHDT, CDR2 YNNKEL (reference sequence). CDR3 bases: TGTGCCAGCTCACTCAGACAGACCTACGAGCAGTACTTC. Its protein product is CASSLRQTYEQYF.

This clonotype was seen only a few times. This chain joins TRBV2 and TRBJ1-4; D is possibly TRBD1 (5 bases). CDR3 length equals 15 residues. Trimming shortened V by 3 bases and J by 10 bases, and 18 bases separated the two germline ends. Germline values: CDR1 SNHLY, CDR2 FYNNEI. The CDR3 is CASSDRAPPFGKLFF. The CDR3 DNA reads TGTGCCAGCAGTGACAGGGCTCCACCGTTTGGAAAACTGTTTTTT. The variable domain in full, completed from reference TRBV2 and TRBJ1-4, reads EPEVTQTPSHQVTQMGQEVILRCVPISNHLYFYWYRQILGQKVEFLVSFYNNEISEKSEIFDDQFSVERPDGSNFTLKIRSTKLEDSAMYFCASSDRAPPFGKLFFGSGTQLSVL.

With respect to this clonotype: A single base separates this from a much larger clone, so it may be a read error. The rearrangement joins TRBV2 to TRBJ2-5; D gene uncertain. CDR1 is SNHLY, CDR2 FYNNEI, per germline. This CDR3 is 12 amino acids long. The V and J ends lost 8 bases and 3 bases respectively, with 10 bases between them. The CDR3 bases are TGTGCCAGCCGAAGTCCTGAAGAGACCCAGTACTTC. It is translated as CASRSPEETQYF.

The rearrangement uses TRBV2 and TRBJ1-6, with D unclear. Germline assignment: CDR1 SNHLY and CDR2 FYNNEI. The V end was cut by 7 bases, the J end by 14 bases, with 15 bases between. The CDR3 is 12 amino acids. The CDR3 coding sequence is TGTGCCAGCAATCTCCAAAACAGATCCCTCCACTTT. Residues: CASNLQNRSLHF.

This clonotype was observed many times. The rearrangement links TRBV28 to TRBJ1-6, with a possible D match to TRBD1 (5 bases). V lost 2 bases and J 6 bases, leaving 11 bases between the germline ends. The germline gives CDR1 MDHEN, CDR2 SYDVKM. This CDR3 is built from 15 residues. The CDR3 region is CASSLKGAGNSPLHF. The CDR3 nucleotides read TGTGCCAGCAGTTTAAAAGGGGCAGGTAATTCACCCCTCCACTTT. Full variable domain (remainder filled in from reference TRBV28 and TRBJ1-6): DVKVTQSSRYLVKRTGEKVFLECVQDMDHENMFWYRQDPGLGLRLIYFSYDVKMKEKGDIPEGYSVSREKKERFSLILESASTNQTSMYLCASSLKGAGNSPLHFGNGTRLTVT.

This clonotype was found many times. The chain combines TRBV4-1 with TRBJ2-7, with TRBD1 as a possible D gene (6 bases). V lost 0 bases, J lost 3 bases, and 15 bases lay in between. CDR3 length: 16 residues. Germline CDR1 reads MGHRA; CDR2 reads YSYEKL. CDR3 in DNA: TGCGCCAGCAGCCAAGATCCCTCTCAACAGGGCTACGAGCAGTACTTC. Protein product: CASSQDPSQQGYEQYF.

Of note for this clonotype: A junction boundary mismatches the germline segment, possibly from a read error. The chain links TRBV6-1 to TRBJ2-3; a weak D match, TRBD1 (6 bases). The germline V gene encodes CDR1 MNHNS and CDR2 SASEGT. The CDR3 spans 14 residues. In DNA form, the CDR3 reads TGTGCCAGCATCCGTACAGGGCTCACATATACGCAGTATTTT. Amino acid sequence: CASIRTGLTYTQYF.

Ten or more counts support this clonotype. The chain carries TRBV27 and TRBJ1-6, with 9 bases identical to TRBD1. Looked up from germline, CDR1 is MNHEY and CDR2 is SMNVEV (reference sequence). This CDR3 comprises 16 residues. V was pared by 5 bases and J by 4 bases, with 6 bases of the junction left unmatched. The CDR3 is CASSPTGTGYNSPLHF. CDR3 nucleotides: TGTGCCAGCAGTCCAACCGGGACAGGGTATAATTCACCCCTCCACTTT.

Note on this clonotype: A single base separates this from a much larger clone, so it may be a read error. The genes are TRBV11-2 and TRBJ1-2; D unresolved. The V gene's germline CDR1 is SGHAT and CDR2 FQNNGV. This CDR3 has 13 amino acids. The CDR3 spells CASSPGPAYGCTF. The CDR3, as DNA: TGTGCCAGCAGCCCCGGGCCGGCCTATGGCTGCACCTTC.

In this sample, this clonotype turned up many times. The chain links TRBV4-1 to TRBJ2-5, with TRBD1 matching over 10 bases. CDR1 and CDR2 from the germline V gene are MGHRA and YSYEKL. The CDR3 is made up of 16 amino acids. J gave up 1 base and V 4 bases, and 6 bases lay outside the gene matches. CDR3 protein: CASSRGDRGSQETQYF. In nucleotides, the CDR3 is TGCGCCAGCAGCCGAGGGGACAGGGGATCCCAAGAGACCCAGTACTTC.

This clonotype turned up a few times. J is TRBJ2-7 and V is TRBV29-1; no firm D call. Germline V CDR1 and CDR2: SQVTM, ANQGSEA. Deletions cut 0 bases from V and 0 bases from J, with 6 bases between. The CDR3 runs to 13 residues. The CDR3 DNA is TGCAGCGTTGAAGATCCGAGCTCCTACGAGCAGTACGTC. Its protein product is CSVEDPSSYEQYV.

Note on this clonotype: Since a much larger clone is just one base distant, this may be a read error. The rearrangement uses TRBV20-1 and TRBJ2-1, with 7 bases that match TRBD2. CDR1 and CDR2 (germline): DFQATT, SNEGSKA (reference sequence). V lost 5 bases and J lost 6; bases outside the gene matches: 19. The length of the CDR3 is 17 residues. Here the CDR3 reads CSAGWPLGAGRGNEQFF. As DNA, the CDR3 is TGCAGTGCTGGATGGCCCCTGGGAGCGGGACGGGGCAATGAGCAGTTCTTC.

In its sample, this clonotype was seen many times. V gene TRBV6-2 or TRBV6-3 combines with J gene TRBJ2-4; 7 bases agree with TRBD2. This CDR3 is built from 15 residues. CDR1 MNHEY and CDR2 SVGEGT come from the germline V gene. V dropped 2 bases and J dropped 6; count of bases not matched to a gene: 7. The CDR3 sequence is CASSYTGGMRNIQYF. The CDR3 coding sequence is TGTGCCAGCAGTTACACGGGGGGAATGAGAAACATTCAGTACTTC.

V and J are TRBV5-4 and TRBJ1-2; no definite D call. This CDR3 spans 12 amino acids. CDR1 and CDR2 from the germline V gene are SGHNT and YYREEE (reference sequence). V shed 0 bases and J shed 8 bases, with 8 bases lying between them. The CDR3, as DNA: TGTGCCAGCAGCTTGGAGCGGGTCGGCTACACCTTC. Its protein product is CASSLERVGYTF.

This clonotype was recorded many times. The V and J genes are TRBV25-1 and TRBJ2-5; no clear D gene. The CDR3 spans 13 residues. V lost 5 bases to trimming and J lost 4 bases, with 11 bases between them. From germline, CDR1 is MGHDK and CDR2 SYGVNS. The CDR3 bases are TGTGCCAGCAGTCAGTGGGGTGGAGAGACCCAGTACTTC. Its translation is CASSQWGGETQYF. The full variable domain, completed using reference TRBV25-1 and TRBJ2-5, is EADIYQTPRYLVIGTGKKITLECSQTMGHDKMYWYQQDPGMELHLIHYSYGVNSTEKGDLSSESTVSRIRTEHFPLTLESARPSHTSQYLCASSQWGGETQYFGPGTRLLVL.

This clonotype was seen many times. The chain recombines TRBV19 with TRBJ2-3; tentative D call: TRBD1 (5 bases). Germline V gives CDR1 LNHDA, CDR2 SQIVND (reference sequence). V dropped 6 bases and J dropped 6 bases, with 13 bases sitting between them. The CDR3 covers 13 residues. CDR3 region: CASSFQGRDTQYF. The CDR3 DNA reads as TGTGCCAGTAGCTTTCAGGGCCGTGATACGCAGTATTTT.

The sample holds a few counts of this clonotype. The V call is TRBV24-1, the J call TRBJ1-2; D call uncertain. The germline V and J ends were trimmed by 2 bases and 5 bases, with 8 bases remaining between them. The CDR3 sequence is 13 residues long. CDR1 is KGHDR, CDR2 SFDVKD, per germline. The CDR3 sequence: CATSDSGVYGYTF. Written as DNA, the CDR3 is TGTGCCACCAGTGATTCCGGGGTGTATGGCTACACCTTC.

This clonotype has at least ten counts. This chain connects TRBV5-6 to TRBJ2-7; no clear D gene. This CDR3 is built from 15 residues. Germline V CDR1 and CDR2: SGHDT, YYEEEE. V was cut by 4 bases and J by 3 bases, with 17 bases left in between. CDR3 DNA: TGTGCCAGCAGCAGAAGACAAAACCGATACTACGAGCAGTACTTC. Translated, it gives CASSRRQNRYYEQYF.